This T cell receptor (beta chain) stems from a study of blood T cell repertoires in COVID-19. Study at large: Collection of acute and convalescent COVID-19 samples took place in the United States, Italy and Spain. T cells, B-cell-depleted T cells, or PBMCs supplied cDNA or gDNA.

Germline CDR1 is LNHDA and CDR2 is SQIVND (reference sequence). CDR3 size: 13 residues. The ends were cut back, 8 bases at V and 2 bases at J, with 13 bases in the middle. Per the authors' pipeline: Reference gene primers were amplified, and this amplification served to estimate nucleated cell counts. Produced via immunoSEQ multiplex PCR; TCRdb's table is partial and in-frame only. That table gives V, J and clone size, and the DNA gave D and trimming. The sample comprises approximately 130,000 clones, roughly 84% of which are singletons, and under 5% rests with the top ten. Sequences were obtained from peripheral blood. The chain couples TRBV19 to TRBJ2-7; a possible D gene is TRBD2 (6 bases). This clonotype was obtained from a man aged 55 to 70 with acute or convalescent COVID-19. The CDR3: CASWGGSTYEQYF. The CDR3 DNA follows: TGTGCCAGTTGGGGAGGATCGACCTACGAGCAGTACTTC.